The T cell receptor (beta chain) under discussion was sequenced for a study of blood T cells in healthy people across ages. The CDR3 extends over 13 amino acids. Germline V gives CDR1 SQVTM, CDR2 ANQGSEA. A second roughly 7 to 11 cycle PCR used barcoded and J-beta primers. Via MiXCR, TCRdb re-called the 5' RACE reads, giving one row per CDR3 protein. The sample lists some 850,000 distinct CDR3 sequences; about 26% were seen once. The same sample was also studied in work on T cells of mothers and their children. That investigation notes: With unrelated pairs as the comparison, related mother-child pairs had a slightly higher overlap that was not significant.

The specimen sequenced was blood. The TCR was taken from a boy aged 10-17 years in good health. The V gene is TRBV29-1, the J gene TRBJ2-5; 7 bases line up with TRBD1. The DNA end lines up better with TRBJ2-1; the J call may be wrong. CDR3 loop: CSVDRSTGNEQFF. The CDR3 region has the DNA TGCAGCGTTGACCGATCGACAGGGAATGAGCAGTTCTTC.